The source of this T cell receptor (beta chain) is a study of T cell responses to AZD1222 COVID-19 vaccine. Repertoires were generated with immunoSEQ multiplex PCR, while TCRdb's copy carries only in-frame clones and drops some. The table shows approximately 130,000 clones, with roughly nine tenths occurring only once. This sequence was found in an adult who received the AZD1222 COVID-19 vaccine. The sequenced sample was peripheral blood, obtained 28 days after the second AZD1222 dose.

CDR3 DNA sequence: TGTGCCAGCAGTTTAGCATACATGAACACTGAAGCTTTCTTT. Amino acid sequence: CASSLAYMNTEAFF. The V and J genes are TRBV27 and TRBJ1-1; no reliable D call. This CDR3 contains 14 residues. V lost 2 bases to trimming and J lost 0 bases, with 7 bases between them. CDR1 and CDR2 from the germline V gene are MNHEY and SMNVEV (reference sequence).